This TCR beta chain emerged from a study of T cell responses to AZD1222 COVID-19 vaccine. Study outcomes and limitations: Donors, mostly white British, included more females; clonal diversity was possibly underestimated. Recipients of AZD1222 seropositive at baseline numbered only 5 or 6. Nearly half of the spike-specific TCRs reportedly recognize variant regions that carry no mutations. Researchers report vaccine-associated CD4 TCRs spanning spike, with dominance at 160-218 and 743-854.

Trimming took off 5 bases at V and 2 bases at J, with 10 bases between the two ends. The CDR3 consists of 14 residues. Germline CDR1 and CDR2: MDHEN and SYDVKM. In the case of this clone: Its target is not known.

Method: immunoSEQ multiplex PCR; TCRdb's copy keeps in-frame clones and lacks some. The sample carries about 140,000 clones, 91% recorded once. The rearrangement links TRBV28 to TRBJ1-5; maybe TRBD1 (5 bases). The receptor comes from an adult who received the MenACWY meningococcal vaccine as a control. The sample here was peripheral blood, taken 28 days after the second dose of the MenACWY control vaccine. The CDR3 DNA reads as TGTGCCAGCAGTCCAGGGAGTGGCAATCAGCCCCAGCATTTT. Translation gives CASSPGSGNQPQHF. Full variable domain (remainder filled in from reference TRBV28 and TRBJ1-5): DVKVTQSSRYLVKRTGEKVFLECVQDMDHENMFWYRQDPGLGLRLIYFSYDVKMKEKGDIPEGYSVSREKKERFSLILESASTNQTSMYLCASSPGSGNQPQHFGDGTRLSIL.